Listed here are 18 T cell receptor beta chains from one sample, sequenced in a study of blood T cell repertoires in COVID-19. The method was immunoSEQ multiplex PCR; TCRdb's version includes in-frame clones alone and lacks a portion of them. The repertoire consists of about 280,000 clones, with 70% to 90% occurring once and the leading ten covering under 15%. Source material: peripheral blood. All receptors come from a woman in her 70s with COVID-19, enrolled during active disease.

The chain couples TRBV28 to TRBJ1-4, with 9 bases lining up with TRBD1. With V trimmed by 7 bases and J by 4 bases, 7 bases remained unmatched. The CDR3 sequence is 15 residues long. Germline V gene sequence: CDR1 MDHEN, CDR2 SYDVKM. CDR3 amino acids: CASTVAGQGNEKLFF. The CDR3 coding sequence is TGTGCCAGCACCGTGGCGGGACAGGGTAATGAAAAACTGTTTTTT. Based on the CDR3 plus reference TRBV28 and TRBJ1-4, the full variable domain is DVKVTQSSRYLVKRTGEKVFLECVQDMDHENMFWYRQDPGLGLRLIYFSYDVKMKEKGDIPEGYSVSREKKERFSLILESASTNQTSMYLCASTVAGQGNEKLFFGSGTQLSVL.

A note on this clone: Other nucleotide sequences in the sample specify the same CDR3. The chain uses TRBV7-3 and TRBJ2-1; perhaps TRBD1 as D (5 bases). The V end lost 3 bases, the J end lost 10 bases, and 10 bases lay between the germline ends. This CDR3 has 12 residues. Per germline, CDR1 SGHTA and CDR2 FQGTGA. Here the CDR3 DNA reads TGTGCCAGCAGCTTTGCAGGGAACGAGCAGTTCTTC. This encodes CASSFAGNEQFF.

The chain couples TRBV28 to TRBJ1-5; weak D call: TRBD1 (5 bases). There are 17 residues in the CDR3. Per germline, CDR1 MDHEN and CDR2 SYDVKM. V lost 1 base, J lost 5 bases, and 18 bases lay in between. The CDR3 loop reads CASSLFSKGRVHQPQHF. The CDR3 nucleotides are TGTGCCAGCAGTTTATTCTCAAAGGGCAGGGTGCATCAGCCCCAGCATTTT.

In this sample, this clone turned up once. This chain links TRBV2 with TRBJ1-1; D perhaps matches TRBD1 (6 bases). V lost 10 bases and J 1 base, leaving 16 bases between the germline ends. In germline, CDR1 is SNHLY, CDR2 FYNNEI. The CDR3 is 14 residues long. This CDR3 is CATEGEGENTEAFF. DNA for the CDR3: TGTGCCACGGAGGGGGAGGGGGAGAACACTGAAGCTTTCTTT.

The J gene is TRBJ1-5, the V gene TRBV5-1, with TRBD1 matching over 8 bases. Trimming at V came to 0 bases and at J to 7 bases, leaving 6 bases not matched to a gene. The CDR3 runs 15 residues. Germline V gives CDR1 SGHRS, CDR2 YFSETQ. CDR3 nucleotide sequence: TGCGCCAGCAGCTTGGCCGCAGGGGGCGACCAGCCCCAGCATTTT. It encodes CASSLAAGGDQPQHF.

The rearrangement links TRBV7-8 to TRBJ1-2; 9 nucleotides agree with TRBD1. Trimming removed 1 base from V and 4 bases from J; junction bases left unmatched: 7. Germline CDR1 and CDR2: SGHVS and FQNEAQ. The CDR3 consists of 16 residues. In nucleotides, the CDR3 is TGTGCCAGCAGCTTAGACCGGGACAGGGCCGTCTATGGCTACACCTTC. Protein: CASSLDRDRAVYGYTF.

This clone occurred many times. The chain couples TRBV2 to TRBJ1-6; TRBD1 matches at 9 bases. The CDR3 is 17 amino acids. Germline assignment: CDR1 SNHLY and CDR2 FYNNEI. V lost 2 bases and J lost 10; bases outside the gene matches: 12. The CDR3 DNA follows: TGTGCCAGCAGTGAACGCAGCTTGGGACAGGGAGGATCACCCCTCCACTTT. Protein: CASSERSLGQGGSPLHF.

This clone turned up a few times. This chain links TRBV5-1 with TRBJ1-4; a weak D match, TRBD1 (5 bases). Germline CDR1 SGHRS, CDR2 YFSETQ. The CDR3 has 15 residues. The germline V and J ends were trimmed by 0 bases and 2 bases, with 8 bases remaining between them. The DNA for the CDR3 is TGCGCCAGCAGCTTGGTGGGGCTGACTAATGAAAAACTGTTTTTT. Translating it yields CASSLVGLTNEKLFF.

The chain joins TRBV7-2 to TRBJ2-7; 9 positions match TRBD1. The CDR3 sequence is 14 residues long. Germline V CDR1 and CDR2: SGHTA, FQGNSA. Unmatched junction bases numbered 9, after V lost 5 bases and J lost 7 bases. CDR3 sequence reads: CASSPGQGGREQYF. The CDR3 DNA reads TGTGCCAGCAGCCCGGGACAGGGTGGAAGAGAGCAGTACTTC.

This clone was counted a single time. The chain uses TRBV5-1 and TRBJ1-2; D possibly corresponds to TRBD1 (5 bases). V lost 7 bases and J lost 4, with 14 bases in between. The germline CDR1 and CDR2 sequences are SGHRS and YFSETQ. The CDR3 contains 13 residues. The CDR3 here is CASAQEWGYGYTF. The CDR3 DNA reads TGCGCCAGCGCACAGGAGTGGGGCTATGGCTACACCTTC. Based on the CDR3 plus reference TRBV5-1 and TRBJ1-2, the full variable domain is KAGVTQTPRYLIKTRGQQVTLSCSPISGHRSVSWYQQTPGQGLQFLFEYFSETQRNKGNFPGRFSGRQFSNSRSEMNVSTLELGDSALYLCASAQEWGYGYTFGSGTRLTVV.

This clone was detected a few times. The genes are TRBV15 and TRBJ2-2; D gene ambiguous. V lost 5 bases, J lost 2 bases, and 6 bases lay in between. This CDR3 comprises 13 residues. CDR1 and CDR2 (germline): LNHNV, YYDKDF (reference sequence). This chain's CDR3 is CATSQSNTGELFF. The CDR3 DNA sequence: TGTGCCACCAGCCAGTCTAACACCGGGGAGCTGTTTTTT.

The chain joins TRBV9 to TRBJ1-1, with 9 bases matching TRBD1. The V segment lost 3 bases and the J segment 5 bases; nucleotides outside the gene matches: 8. Germline CDR1 and CDR2: SGDLS and YYNGEE. This CDR3 spans 15 amino acids. CDR3 nucleotides: TGTGCCAGCAGCGGGACACAGGGGGCGAGGACTGAAGCTTTCTTT. Translated, it gives CASSGTQGARTEAFF.

V gene TRBV7-9 combines with J gene TRBJ2-7, with a possible D match to TRBD1 (7 bases). The CDR3 is 13 amino acids. The V end was cut by 5 bases, the J end by 6 bases, with 14 bases between. CDR1 is SEHNR and CDR2 is FQNEAQ in the germline V gene (reference sequence). The CDR3, as DNA: TGTGCCAGCAGCGGCGGGACAGCCGGCGAGCAGTACTTC. Its translation: CASSGGTAGEQYF. The full variable domain, in which reference TRBV7-9 and TRBJ2-7 provide the parts outside the CDR3, is DTGVSQNPRHKITKRGQNVTFRCDPISEHNRLYWYRQTLGQGPEFLTYFQNEAQLEKSRLLSDRFSAERPKGSFSTLEIQRTEQGDSAMYLCASSGGTAGEQYFGPGTRLTVT.

V is TRBV19 and J is TRBJ2-2, with 7 bases that match TRBD1. The CDR3 has 15 residues. V gave up 10 bases and J gave up 0 bases; unmatched junction bases: 8. The germline V gene encodes CDR1 LNHDA and CDR2 SQIVND (reference sequence). The CDR3 spells CATHRDSPNTGELFF. The CDR3, as DNA: TGTGCCACCCACCGGGACAGCCCGAACACCGGGGAGCTGTTTTTT. Complete variable domain (other parts from reference TRBV19 and TRBJ2-2): DGGITQSPKYLFRKEGQNVTLSCEQNLNHDAMYWYRQDPGQGLRLIYYSQIVNDFQKGDIAEGYSVSREKKESFPLTVTSAQKNPTAFYLCATHRDSPNTGELFFGEGSRLTVL.

This rearrangement joins TRBV3-1 (or the pseudogene TRBV3-2) to TRBJ2-1, with 7 nucleotides matching TRBD2. The CDR3 spans 17 residues. The ends lost 1 base at V and 4 bases at J; junction bases unmatched: 10. Germline CDR1 is LGHDT and CDR2 is YNNKEL (reference sequence). The CDR3 region is CASSQAEKRGSYNEQFF. The CDR3 DNA is TGTGCCAGCAGCCAAGCGGAAAAGCGGGGTTCGTACAATGAGCAGTTCTTC.

V and J are TRBV6-5 and TRBJ2-5, with 9 bases that match TRBD1. V lost 0 bases and J lost 5; bases outside the gene matches: 7. CDR1 is MNHEY and CDR2 is SVGAGI in the germline V gene. The CDR3 is 16 amino acids. CDR3 protein: CASSYSTGTGLETQYF. The CDR3 nucleotides are TGTGCCAGCAGTTACTCGACAGGGACAGGGTTGGAGACCCAGTACTTC.

The chain combines TRBV7-2 with TRBJ1-2; D gene ambiguous. Germline V gene lookup returns CDR1 SGHTA and CDR2 FQGNSA. The CDR3 covers 14 residues. The V and J ends lost 5 bases and 8 bases respectively, with 18 bases between them. The CDR3 bases are TGTGCCAGCAGCGGAGTGGGCTGGGGAGGGGGCTACACCTTC. Translating gives CASSGVGWGGGYTF. Full variable domain (missing parts from reference TRBV7-2 and TRBJ1-2): GAGVSQSPSNKVTEKGKDVELRCDPISGHTALYWYRQSLGQGLEFLIYFQGNSAPDKSGLPSDRFSAERTGGSVSTLTIQRTQQEDSAVYLCASSGVGWGGGYTFGSGTRLTVV.

The genes are TRBV9 and TRBJ2-2, with 9 bases matching TRBD2. The CDR3 has 19 amino acids. Trimming took 0 bases from V and 4 from J; bases not matched to a gene: 13. CDR1 is SGDLS, CDR2 YYNGEE, per germline. CDR3 loop: CASSVEADSGGPGTGELFF. CDR3 nucleotides: TGTGCCAGCAGCGTAGAGGCCGATAGCGGGGGCCCGGGCACCGGGGAGCTGTTTTTT.